This TCR beta chain was identified in a study of T cell responses to AZD1222 COVID-19 vaccine (dated by TCRdb to about 2021). For the wider study: AZD1222 recipients with second doses at about 4 weeks or about 12 weeks were pooled, because spike-specific TCR depth and breadth did not differ between schedules. Trial participants were enrolled into age subgroups of 18-55, 56-69 and 70-plus years, which contained approximately 150, 30 and 60 TCR-sequenced participants, respectively. A total of approximately 240 trial participants underwent TCR sequencing, of whom about 200 had received two doses of AZD1222 and about 25 had received two doses of the MenACWY control vaccine. The paper as a whole reports these results and caveats: After two AZD1222 doses, spike-specific TCR breadth and depth were significantly higher than at day 0 and than in MenACWY recipients. Conclusions about previously exposed vaccinees are limited because only a handful of AZD1222 recipients were SARS-CoV-2 seropositive at baseline. Reportedly, almost half of the unique spike-specific TCRs recognized epitopes lying outside the regions that are mutated in the B.1.351 and B.1.1.7 variants. The whole spike protein was spanned by vaccine-associated CD4 TCRs, and dominant responses were seen in regions 160-218 and 743-854. Because no day 14 peak-response samples were available, the repertoires could be characterized only after the peak T cell response. In the small 56-69-year group, the increase in depth fell short of significance, most likely because of low power. Participants were mostly white British, with more females than males. The authors suggested clonal diversity may have been underestimated.

Read against the paper, the sample's time point label means: baseline before first vaccination. Vaccinee samples were obtained from the UK trials COV001 and COV002, which included a single-blind randomized controlled phase 2/3 trial of AZD1222 (ChAdOx1 nCoV-19) in healthy adults. For TCRbeta chain sequencing, PBMC samples were collected from trial participants at day 0 and at day 28 after the second dose. Of note for this clone: The antigen this receptor binds is unknown. It has no much larger one-base neighbor in the sample; base qualities were not kept.

The CDR3 has 14 amino acids, counting the end cysteine and phenylalanine. Only the CDR3 DNA stays, 42 bases, in frame from base 1. For this chain, trimming is 5 bases at the V end and 6 bases at the J end, and the number of junction bases without a gene match is 2. The germline V gene encodes CDR1 KGHSH and CDR2 LQKENI. The CDR3 regions of human TCRbeta chains were subjected to immunosequencing. As for the authors' bioinformatics: Repertoire TCRs were matched against a reference library of SARS-CoV-2-specific TCRs generated with the MIRA antigen-specificity platform. Breadth meant the fraction of unique TCRs that were SARS-CoV-2-associated, whereas depth meant the fraction of total T cells that were SARS-CoV-2-associated. Using the MIRA data, every spike-specific TCR was mapped to the spike region that the TCR reacted to and assigned to either a CD4 or a CD8 class. Log10-transformed breadth and depth values were compared by one-way ANOVA with Sidak's multiple comparisons tests. Entries here come from immuneACCESS through TCRdb and include only in-frame sequences with V and J called. Some clones fail to appear in such tables; in the studies checked, an unresolved V gene covers under half of the shortfall, and the cause of the remainder is unknown. V and J calls and clone size are copied from that table; D and trimming were computed from the DNA. Recorded for this sample are 150,000 or so clones; 90% of them occurred a single time. The ten largest clones represent less than 8.5% of the sample.

The receptor was isolated from an adult in good health. Sequenced here: peripheral blood, sampled on day 0 of AZD1222 vaccination. The chain is encoded by TRBV18 joined to TRBJ1-6, and 9 bases in between align with TRBD1. The CDR3 loop reads CASSGTGFNSPLHF. The DNA reads TGTGCCAGCTCAGGGACAGGGTTTAATTCACCCCTCCACTTT.